This T cell receptor beta chain was obtained from a study of T cell responses to AZD1222 COVID-19 vaccine (dated by TCRdb to the early 2020s). Study-wide context: AZD1222 recipients given second doses at about 4 weeks or at about 12 weeks were pooled, since spike-specific TCR depth and breadth were not found to differ between the two schedules. TCR sequencing was performed for about 250 trial participants, of whom roughly 200 were given two doses of AZD1222 and about 25 were given two doses of MenACWY control vaccine. Trial participants were enrolled into age subgroups of 18-55, 56-69 and 70-plus years, which contained about 150, 28 and 57 TCR-sequenced participants, respectively.

Per the publication, the time point label means: baseline before first vaccination. Vaccinee samples were obtained from the UK trials COV001 and COV002, which included a single-blind randomized controlled phase 2/3 trial of AZD1222 (ChAdOx1 nCoV-19) in healthy adults. Trial participant PBMC samples were collected at day 0 and day 28 after the second dose for TCRbeta chain sequencing. The CDR1 and CDR2 encoded by the germline V gene (reference sequence) are MNHNY and SVGAGI. The CDR3 sequence holds 15 residues, the cysteine and phenylalanine included. CDR3 DNA only is kept here, 45 bases in frame from base 1. At the junction V is shortened by 6 bases and J by 2 bases, with 16 bases in between. The CDR3 regions of human TCRbeta chains were analyzed by immunosequencing. The authors processed their data as follows. TCRs in the repertoires were compared against a reference library of SARS-CoV-2-specific TCRs that had been generated with the MIRA antigen-specificity platform. Breadth was defined as the fraction of unique TCRs that were SARS-CoV-2-associated, and depth was defined as the fraction of total T cells that were SARS-CoV-2-associated. Using the MIRA data, each spike-specific TCR was mapped to the spike region that the TCR reacts to and placed in a CD4 or CD8 class. Log10-transformed breadth and depth values were compared by one-way ANOVA with Sidak's multiple comparisons tests. The table comes from immuneACCESS by way of TCRdb, which keeps in-frame sequences with V and J called. Part of the clones is missing from these tables; in studies checked, under half for an unresolved V gene and the rest for unknown reasons. That table supplies the V and J calls and clone size; D and trimming were determined from the DNA. This sample is represented by some 150,000 clones; under 95% of them were singletons. The ten largest clones add up to less than 2% of the sample.

Concerning this clone: There is no known antigen for this receptor. One base away there is no much larger clone; base qualities are not given.

On the study overall, not on this receptor specifically: No day 14 peak-response samples were available, so repertoires were characterized only after the peak T cell response. In the small 56-69-year group, the increase in depth fell short of significance, most likely because of low power. Conclusions about previously exposed vaccinees were limited because only a handful of AZD1222 recipients were SARS-CoV-2 seropositive at baseline. CD4 TCRs associated with the vaccine covered the entire spike protein, and the dominant responses were in regions 160-218 and 743-854. Spike-specific TCR breadth and depth rose significantly after two AZD1222 doses compared with day 0 and with MenACWY recipients. Nearly half of unique spike-specific TCRs reportedly recognized epitopes outside regions mutated in the B.1.351 and B.1.1.7 variants. Participants were mostly white British, with more females than males. The authors suggested clonal diversity may have been underestimated.

The receptor was isolated from an adult in good health. This receptor chain uses TRBV6-6 and TRBJ1-1, with TRBD1 tentatively as D gene (5 bases match). The sequencing used peripheral blood, collected on day 0 of AZD1222 vaccination. The nucleotide sequence is given as TGTGCCAGCAGCCATAGACAGACCATTAACACTGAAGCTTTCTTT. Its coded protein is CASSHRQTINTEAFF.